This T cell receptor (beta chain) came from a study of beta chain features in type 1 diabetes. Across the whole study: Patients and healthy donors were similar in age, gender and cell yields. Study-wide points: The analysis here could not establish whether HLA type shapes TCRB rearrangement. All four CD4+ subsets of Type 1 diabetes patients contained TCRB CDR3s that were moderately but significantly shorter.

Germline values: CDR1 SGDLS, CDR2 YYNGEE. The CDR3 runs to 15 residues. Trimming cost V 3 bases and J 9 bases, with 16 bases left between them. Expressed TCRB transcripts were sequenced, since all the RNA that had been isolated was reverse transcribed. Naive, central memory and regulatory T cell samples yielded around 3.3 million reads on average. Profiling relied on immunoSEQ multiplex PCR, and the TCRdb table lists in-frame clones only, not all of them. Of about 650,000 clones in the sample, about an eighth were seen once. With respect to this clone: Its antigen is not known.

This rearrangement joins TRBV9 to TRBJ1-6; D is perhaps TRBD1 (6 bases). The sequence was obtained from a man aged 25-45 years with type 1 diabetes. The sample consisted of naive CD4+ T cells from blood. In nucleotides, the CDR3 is TGTGCCAGCAGCGAGAACAGGGATTTCGGTTCACCCCTCCACTTT. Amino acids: CASSENRDFGSPLHF.